The source of this T cell receptor beta chain is a study of blood T cell repertoires in COVID-19. Source study methods: Nucleated cell counts were estimated from reference gene primer amplification. Sequencing used immunoSEQ multiplex PCR; TCRdb keeps in-frame clones, though not all of them. The V and J calls and clone size were taken over from that table, and D and trimming were inferred from the DNA. There are 100,000 to 150,000 clones in the sample; approximately 84% occur only once, and approximately 12% lies in the top ten. There are 17 residues in the CDR3. Looked up from germline, CDR1 is SGHAT and CDR2 is FQNNGV. V lost 2 bases, J lost 0 bases, and 14 bases lay in between.

Sequences were obtained from peripheral blood. The source of this sequence is a woman younger than 45 who had recovered from COVID-19. The chain recombines TRBV11-2 with TRBJ2-1, with D unclear. CDR3 bases: TGTGCCAGCAGCTTATTAGGCGGCCCTAGCTCCTACAATGAGCAGTTCTTC. Protein: CASSLLGGPSSYNEQFF.